This TCR beta chain was identified in a study of T cell responses to AZD1222 COVID-19 vaccine. The wider study: Second-dose schedules of about 4 or about 12 weeks were combined. General study points: Only a handful of people who got AZD1222 tested seropositive at baseline. Nearly half of unique spike-specific TCRs reportedly avoided B.1.351 and B.1.1.7 mutated regions.

The CDR3 has 17 amino acids. J was trimmed by 1 base and V by 4 bases; bases with no gene match: 10. CDR1 SGHDT and CDR2 YYEEEE come from the germline V gene. Regarding this clone: The antigen is not known.

Method: immunoSEQ multiplex PCR; TCRdb's copy keeps in-frame clones and lacks some. The sample has 150,000 to 180,000 clones, over 75% seen once; the top ten hold around 1.9%. Sequenced here: peripheral blood, sampled on day 0 of AZD1222 vaccination. The chain has TRBV5-6 and TRBJ1-4, with 7 bases lining up with TRBD1. This clonotype was sampled from an adult in good health. The CDR3 spells CASSRGVQGVTNEKLFF. CDR3 in DNA: TGTGCCAGCAGCCGGGGAGTGCAGGGGGTAACTAATGAAAAACTGTTTTTT.